Described below is a single T cell receptor beta chain sequence and its context. Trimming pared 7 bases from V and 2 bases from J, leaving 15 bases between. Germline loops: CDR1 SQVTM, CDR2 ANQGSEA. The CDR3 sequence is 15 residues long. These data come from a study of T-cell memory formation after mild COVID-19. TCRdb itself ran the 5' RACE reads through MiXCR, one entry per CDR3 protein. This table has more than 300,000 distinct CDR3 sequences, roughly an eighth appearing once. Sequences were obtained from PBMCs or a T cell subset sorted from them (not recorded which). This chain connects TRBV29-1 to TRBJ2-6; D might be TRBD2 (5 bases). The source of this sequence is a man between 18 and 29 years old who had mild COVID-19 (a few samples of this study predate the infection). Cell type and time point are not known. As DNA, the CDR3 is TGCAGCGCGGGAAAAATGGCAGCTGGGGCCAACGTCCTGACTTTC. This translates into CSAGKMAAGANVLTF.